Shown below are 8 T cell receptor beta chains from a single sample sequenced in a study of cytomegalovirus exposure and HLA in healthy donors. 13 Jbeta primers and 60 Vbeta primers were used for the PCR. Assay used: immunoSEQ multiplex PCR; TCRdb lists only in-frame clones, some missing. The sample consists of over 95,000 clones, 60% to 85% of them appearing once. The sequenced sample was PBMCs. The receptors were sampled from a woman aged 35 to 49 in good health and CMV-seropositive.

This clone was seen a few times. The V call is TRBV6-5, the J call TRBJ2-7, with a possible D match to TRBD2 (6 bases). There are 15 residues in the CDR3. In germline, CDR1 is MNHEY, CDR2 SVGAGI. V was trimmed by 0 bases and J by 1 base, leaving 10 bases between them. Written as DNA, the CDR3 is TGTGCCAGCAGTTACTCGAAGGCGGGATCCTACGAGCAGTACTTC. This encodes CASSYSKAGSYEQYF.

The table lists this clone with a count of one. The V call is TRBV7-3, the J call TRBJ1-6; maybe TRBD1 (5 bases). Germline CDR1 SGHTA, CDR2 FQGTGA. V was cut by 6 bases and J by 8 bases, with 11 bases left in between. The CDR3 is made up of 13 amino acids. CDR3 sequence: CASSLDTHSPLHF. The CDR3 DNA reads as TGTGCCAGCAGTTTGGACACTCATTCACCCCTCCACTTT.

The CDR3 reads CASSPTPFQAKSSYNEQFF. The CDR3 DNA reads TGCGCCAGCAGCCCCACTCCCTTCCAAGCGAAGAGCTCCTACAATGAGCAGTTCTTC. V and J are TRBV4-1 and TRBJ2-1; D is undetermined. Trimming took off 4 bases at V and 0 bases at J, with 22 bases between the two ends. Germline V gene data show CDR1 as MGHRA and CDR2 as YSYEKL. CDR3 length equals 19 residues.

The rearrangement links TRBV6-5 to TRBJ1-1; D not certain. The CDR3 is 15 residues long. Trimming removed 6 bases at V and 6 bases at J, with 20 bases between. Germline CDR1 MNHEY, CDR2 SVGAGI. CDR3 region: CASSVAVTLPPEAFF. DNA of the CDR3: TGTGCCAGCAGCGTCGCAGTGACTCTCCCCCCTGAAGCTTTCTTT.

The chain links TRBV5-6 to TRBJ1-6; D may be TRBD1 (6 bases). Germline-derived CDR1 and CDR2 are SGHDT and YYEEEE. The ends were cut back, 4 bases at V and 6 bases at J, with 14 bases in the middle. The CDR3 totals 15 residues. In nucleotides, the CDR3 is TGTGCCAGCAGCCCCGGGGGGCAGCTTAATTCACCCCTCCACTTT. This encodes CASSPGGQLNSPLHF.

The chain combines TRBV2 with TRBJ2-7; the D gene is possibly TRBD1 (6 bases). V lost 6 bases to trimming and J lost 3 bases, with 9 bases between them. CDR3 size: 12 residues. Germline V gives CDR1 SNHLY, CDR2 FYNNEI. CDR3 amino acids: CASRARGYEQYF. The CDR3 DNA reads TGTGCCAGCAGGGCCAGGGGCTACGAGCAGTACTTC.

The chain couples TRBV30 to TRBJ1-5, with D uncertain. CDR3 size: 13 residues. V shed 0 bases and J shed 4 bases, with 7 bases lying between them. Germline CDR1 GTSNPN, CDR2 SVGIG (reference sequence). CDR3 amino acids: CAWSVGLNQPQHF. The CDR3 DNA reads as TGTGCCTGGAGTGTAGGACTAAATCAGCCCCAGCATTTT.

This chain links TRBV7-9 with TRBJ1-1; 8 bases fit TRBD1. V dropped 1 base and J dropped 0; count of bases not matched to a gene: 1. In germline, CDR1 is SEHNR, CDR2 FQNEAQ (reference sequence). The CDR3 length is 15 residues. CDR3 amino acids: CASSLVQGVNTEAFF. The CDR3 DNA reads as TGTGCCAGCAGCTTAGTACAGGGGGTGAACACTGAAGCTTTCTTT.